This TCR beta chain was recovered during a study of blood T cell repertoires in COVID-19. The overall study: Nucleic acid was either cDNA or gDNA, and it came from T cells, B-cell-depleted T cells, or PBMCs.

The assay was immunoSEQ multiplex PCR, and TCRdb's table has in-frame clones only and misses some. The data show under 200,000 clones, about 90% seen once. Enrollees, about 18 to 90 years old, lived in 24 US areas. Cohort placement rested on clinical history that participants reported themselves. This sequence was found in a woman aged 45-60 years who had recovered from COVID-19. Material: PBMCs or T cells enriched from blood (not recorded which).

The CDR3 DNA is TGCGCCAGCAGCTTGGGAGGGAGCAACTATAGAGAAAAACTGTTTTTT. Its protein product is CASSLGGSNYREKLFF. This chain connects TRBV5-1 to TRBJ1-4, with D unresolved. The CDR3 is 16 residues long. Germline V lookup: CDR1 SGHRS, CDR2 YFSETQ. Trimming cost V 0 bases and J 8 bases, with 17 bases left between them.